The source of this T cell receptor (beta chain) is a study of Tregs in tolerant kidney transplant recipients. Study-wide context: Sorting of CD4+CD25+CD127- cells followed approximately three-day belatacept mixed lymphocyte reactions, sometimes with roughly five-day graft donor restimulation.

Profiled with immunoSEQ multiplex PCR; TCRdb holds only in-frame clones, not every one. The sample has 30,000 or so clones, approximately 83% seen once. The CDR3 loop spans 14 amino acids. Germline CDR1 reads MNHNS; CDR2 reads SASEGT. Study-level points and caveats: No direct test of biological reproducibility was done here.

With regard to this clone: No antigen is known for it. An end of the junction differs from the germline gene, which may be a read error.

Sequencing was done on a sample of Tregs from blood cultured with allogeneic cells. This sequence was found in a human donor in good health. This chain links TRBV6-1 with TRBJ1-6; 9 bases are a match to TRBD1. The CDR3 loop reads CAISEGQGGSPLHF. The CDR3 DNA reads as TGTGCCATCAGTGAGGGACAGGGTGGATCACCCCTCCACTTT.